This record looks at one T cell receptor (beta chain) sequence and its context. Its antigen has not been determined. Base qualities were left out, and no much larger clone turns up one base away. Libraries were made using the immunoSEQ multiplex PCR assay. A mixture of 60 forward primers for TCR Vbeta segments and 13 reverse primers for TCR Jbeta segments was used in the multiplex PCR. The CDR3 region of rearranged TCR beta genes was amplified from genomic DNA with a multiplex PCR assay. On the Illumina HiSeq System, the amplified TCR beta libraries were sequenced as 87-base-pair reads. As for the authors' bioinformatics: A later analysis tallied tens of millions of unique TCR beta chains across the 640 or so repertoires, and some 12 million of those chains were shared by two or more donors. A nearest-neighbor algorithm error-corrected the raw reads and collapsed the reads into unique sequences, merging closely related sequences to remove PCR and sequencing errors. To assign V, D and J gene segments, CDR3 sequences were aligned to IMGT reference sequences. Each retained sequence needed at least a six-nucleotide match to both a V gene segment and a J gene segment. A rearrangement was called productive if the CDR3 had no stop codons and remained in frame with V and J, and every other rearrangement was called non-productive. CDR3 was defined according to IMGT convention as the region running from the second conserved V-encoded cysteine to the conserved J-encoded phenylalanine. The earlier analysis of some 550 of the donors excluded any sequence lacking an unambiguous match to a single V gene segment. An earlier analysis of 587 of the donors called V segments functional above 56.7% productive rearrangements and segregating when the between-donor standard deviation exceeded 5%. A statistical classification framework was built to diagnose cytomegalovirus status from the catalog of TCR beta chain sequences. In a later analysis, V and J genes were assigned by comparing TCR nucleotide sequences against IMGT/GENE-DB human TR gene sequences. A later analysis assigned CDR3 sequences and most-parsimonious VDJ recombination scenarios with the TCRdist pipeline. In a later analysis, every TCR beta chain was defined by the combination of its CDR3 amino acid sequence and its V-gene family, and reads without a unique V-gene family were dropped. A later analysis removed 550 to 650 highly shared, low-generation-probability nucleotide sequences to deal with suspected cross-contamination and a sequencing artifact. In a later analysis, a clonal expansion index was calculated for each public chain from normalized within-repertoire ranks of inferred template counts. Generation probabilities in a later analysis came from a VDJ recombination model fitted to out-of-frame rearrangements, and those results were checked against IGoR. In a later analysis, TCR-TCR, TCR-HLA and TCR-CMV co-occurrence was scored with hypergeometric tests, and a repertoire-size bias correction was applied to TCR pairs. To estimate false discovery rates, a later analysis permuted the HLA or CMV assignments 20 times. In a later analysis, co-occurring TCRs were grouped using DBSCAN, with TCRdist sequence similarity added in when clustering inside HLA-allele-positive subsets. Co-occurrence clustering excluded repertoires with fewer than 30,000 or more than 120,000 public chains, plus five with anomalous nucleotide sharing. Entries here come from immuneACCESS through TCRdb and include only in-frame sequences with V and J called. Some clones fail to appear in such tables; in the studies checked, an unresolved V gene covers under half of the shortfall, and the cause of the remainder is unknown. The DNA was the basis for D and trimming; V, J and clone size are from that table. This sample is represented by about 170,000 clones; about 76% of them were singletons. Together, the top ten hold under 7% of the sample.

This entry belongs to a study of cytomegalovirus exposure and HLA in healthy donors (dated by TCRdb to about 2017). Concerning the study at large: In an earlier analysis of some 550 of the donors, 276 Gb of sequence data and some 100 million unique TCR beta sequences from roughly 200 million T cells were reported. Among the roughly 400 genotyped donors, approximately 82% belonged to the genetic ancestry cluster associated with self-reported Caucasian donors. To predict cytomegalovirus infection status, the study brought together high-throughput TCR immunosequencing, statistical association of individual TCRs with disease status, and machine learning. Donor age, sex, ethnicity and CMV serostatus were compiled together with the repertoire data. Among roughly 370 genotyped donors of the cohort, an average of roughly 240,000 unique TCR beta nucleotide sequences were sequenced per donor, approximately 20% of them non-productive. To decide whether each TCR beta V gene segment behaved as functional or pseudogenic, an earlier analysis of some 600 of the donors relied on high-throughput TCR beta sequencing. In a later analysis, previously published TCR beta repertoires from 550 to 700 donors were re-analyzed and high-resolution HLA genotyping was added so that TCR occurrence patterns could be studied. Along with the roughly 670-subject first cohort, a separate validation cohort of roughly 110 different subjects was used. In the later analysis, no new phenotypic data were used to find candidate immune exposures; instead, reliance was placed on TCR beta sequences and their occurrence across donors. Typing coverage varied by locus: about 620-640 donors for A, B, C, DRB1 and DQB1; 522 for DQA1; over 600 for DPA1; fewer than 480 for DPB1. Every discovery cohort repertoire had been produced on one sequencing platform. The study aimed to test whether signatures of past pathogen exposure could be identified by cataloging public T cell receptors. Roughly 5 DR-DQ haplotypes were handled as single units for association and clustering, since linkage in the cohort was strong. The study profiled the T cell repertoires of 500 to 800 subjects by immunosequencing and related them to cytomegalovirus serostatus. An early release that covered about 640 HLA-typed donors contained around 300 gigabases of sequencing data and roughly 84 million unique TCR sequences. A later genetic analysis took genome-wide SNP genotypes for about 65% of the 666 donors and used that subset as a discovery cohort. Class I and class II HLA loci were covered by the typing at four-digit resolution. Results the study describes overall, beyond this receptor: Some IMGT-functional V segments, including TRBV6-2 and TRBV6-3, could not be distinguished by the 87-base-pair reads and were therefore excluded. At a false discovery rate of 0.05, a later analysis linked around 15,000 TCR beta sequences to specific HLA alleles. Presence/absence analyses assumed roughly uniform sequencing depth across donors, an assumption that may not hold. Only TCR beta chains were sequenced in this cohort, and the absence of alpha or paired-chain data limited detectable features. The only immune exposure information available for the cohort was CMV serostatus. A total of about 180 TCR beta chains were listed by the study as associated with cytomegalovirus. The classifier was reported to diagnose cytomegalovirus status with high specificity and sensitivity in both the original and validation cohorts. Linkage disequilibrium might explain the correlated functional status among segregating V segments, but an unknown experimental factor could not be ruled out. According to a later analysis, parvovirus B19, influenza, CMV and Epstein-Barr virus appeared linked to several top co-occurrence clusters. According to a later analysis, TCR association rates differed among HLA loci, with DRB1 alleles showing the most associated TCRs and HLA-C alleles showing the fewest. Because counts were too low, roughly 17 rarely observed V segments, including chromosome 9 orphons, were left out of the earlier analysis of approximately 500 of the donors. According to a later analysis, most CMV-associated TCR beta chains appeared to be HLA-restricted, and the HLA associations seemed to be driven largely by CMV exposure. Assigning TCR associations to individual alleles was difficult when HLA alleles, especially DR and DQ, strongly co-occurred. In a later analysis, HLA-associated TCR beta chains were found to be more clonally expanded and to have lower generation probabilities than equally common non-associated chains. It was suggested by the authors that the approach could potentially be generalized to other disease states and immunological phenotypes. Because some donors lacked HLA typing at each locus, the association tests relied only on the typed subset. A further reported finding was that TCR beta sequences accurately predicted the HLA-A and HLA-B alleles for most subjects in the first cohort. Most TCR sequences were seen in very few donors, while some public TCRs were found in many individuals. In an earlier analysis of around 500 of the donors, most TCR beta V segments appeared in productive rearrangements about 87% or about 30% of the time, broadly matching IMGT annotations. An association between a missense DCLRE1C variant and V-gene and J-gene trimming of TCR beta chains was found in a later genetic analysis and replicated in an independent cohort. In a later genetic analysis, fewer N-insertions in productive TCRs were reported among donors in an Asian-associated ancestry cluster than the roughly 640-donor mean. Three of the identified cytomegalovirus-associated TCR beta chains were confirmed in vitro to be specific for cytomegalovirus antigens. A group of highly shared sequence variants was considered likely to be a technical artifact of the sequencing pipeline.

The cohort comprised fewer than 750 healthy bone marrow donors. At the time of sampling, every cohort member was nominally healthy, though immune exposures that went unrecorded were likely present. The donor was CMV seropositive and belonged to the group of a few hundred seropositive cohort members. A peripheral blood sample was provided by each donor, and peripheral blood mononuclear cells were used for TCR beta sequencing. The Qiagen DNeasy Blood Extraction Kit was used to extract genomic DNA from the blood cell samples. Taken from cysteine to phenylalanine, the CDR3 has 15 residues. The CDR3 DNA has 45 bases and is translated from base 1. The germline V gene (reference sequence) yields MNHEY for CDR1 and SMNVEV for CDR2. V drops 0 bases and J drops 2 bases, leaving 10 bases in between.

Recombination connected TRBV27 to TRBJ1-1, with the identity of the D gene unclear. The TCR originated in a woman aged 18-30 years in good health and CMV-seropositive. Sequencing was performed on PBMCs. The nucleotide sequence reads TGTGCCAGCAGTTTATCGAGTCGGGGTAACACTGAAGCTTTCTTT. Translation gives CASSLSSRGNTEAFF.